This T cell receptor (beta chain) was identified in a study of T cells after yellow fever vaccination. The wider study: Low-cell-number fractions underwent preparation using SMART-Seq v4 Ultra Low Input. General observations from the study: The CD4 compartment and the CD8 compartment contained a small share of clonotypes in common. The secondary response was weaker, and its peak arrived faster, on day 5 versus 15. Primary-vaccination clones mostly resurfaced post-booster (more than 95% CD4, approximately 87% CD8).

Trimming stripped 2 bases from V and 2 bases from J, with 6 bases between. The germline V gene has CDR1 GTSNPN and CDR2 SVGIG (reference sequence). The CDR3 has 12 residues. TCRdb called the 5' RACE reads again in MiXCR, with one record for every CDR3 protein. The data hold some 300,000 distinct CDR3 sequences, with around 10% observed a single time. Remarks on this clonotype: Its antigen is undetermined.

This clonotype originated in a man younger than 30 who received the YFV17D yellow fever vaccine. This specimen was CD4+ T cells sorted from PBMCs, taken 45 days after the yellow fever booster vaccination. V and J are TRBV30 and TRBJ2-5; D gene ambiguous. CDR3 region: CAWSPHQETQYF. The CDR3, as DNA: TGTGCCTGGAGTCCCCATCAAGAGACCCAGTACTTC.